The 20 T cell receptor beta chains below come from one sample, sequenced in a study of blood T cell repertoires in COVID-19. The repertoire was sequenced with immunoSEQ multiplex PCR; TCRdb's copy has only in-frame clones and lacks some. The table lists 28,000 or so clones, 88% of them singletons, with roughly 8.2% in the top ten. The sample taken for sequencing was peripheral blood. These receptors were obtained from a man aged 60-69 years with COVID-19, enrolled during active disease.

The chain is built from TRBV9 and TRBJ2-1; D ambiguous. Germline assignment: CDR1 SGDLS and CDR2 YYNGEE. Trimming shortened V by 5 bases and J by 5 bases, and 14 bases separated the two germline ends. This CDR3 contains 14 residues. CDR3 region: CASSETPNDNEQFF. CDR3 nucleotide sequence: TGTGCCAGCAGTGAGACACCAAATGACAATGAGCAGTTCTTC.

J is TRBJ1-2 and V is TRBV28; D is possibly TRBD1 (6 bases). This CDR3 spans 12 amino acids. CDR1 is MDHEN and CDR2 is SYDVKM in the germline V gene. V lost 5 bases and J lost 4, with 8 bases in between. CDR3 bases: TGTGCCAGCAGTCCAGGGGCCTATGGCTACACCTTC. Its translation is CASSPGAYGYTF.

The rearrangement joins TRBV27 to TRBJ1-1, with D unresolved. Trimming cost V 11 bases and J 3 bases, with 16 bases left between them. Germline V gene lookup returns CDR1 MNHEY and CDR2 SMNVEV (reference sequence). The CDR3 is 13 residues long. CDR3 sequence: CASHGDPYTEAFF. CDR3 in DNA: TGTGCCTCCCACGGGGATCCGTACACTGAAGCTTTCTTT.

The V gene is TRBV4-3, the J gene TRBJ1-5; D perhaps matches TRBD1 (6 bases). The CDR3 spans 17 residues. Germline CDR1 LGHNA, CDR2 YSLEER. The V end was cut by 0 bases, the J end by 6 bases, with 18 bases between. CDR3 coding DNA: TGCGCCAGCAGCCAAGATTCAACAGGGCCCCAAGGTCAGCCCCAGCATTTT. Its translation is CASSQDSTGPQGQPQHF.

The chain uses TRBV9 and TRBJ2-3, with no clear D. Germline V CDR1 and CDR2: SGDLS, YYNGEE. This CDR3 spans 13 amino acids. The V end was cut by 2 bases, the J end by 2 bases, with 6 bases between. The DNA of the CDR3 is TGTGCCAGCAGCGTCTCGGTCACAGATACGCAGTATTTT. The encoded protein is CASSVSVTDTQYF.

This chain joins TRBV6-5 and TRBJ1-3; D call uncertain. Germline V gene lookup returns CDR1 MNHEY and CDR2 SVGAGI. Trimming removed 6 bases at V and 3 bases at J, with 6 bases between. The CDR3 length is 12 residues. The CDR3 nucleotides read TGTGCCAGCAGGACTGATGGAAACACCATATATTTT. Encoded protein: CASRTDGNTIYF.

The CDR3 bases are TGTGCCATCAGTGACACAACCATCTCTGGAAACACCATATATTTT. It is translated as CAISDTTISGNTIYF. The V and J genes are TRBV10-3 and TRBJ1-3; no definite D call. This CDR3 contains 15 residues. Looked up from germline, CDR1 is ENHRY and CDR2 is SYGVKD. V lost 3 bases and J 0 bases, leaving 9 bases between the germline ends.

In this sample, this clone turned up once. This chain links TRBV4-2 with TRBJ2-7; 7 bases fit TRBD1. This CDR3 region has 16 residues. CDR1 and CDR2 (germline): LGHNA, YNFKEQ. The V and J ends lost 1 base and 1 base, in that order; junction bases with no gene match: 7. The CDR3 spells CASSQGVRGFSYEQYF. The CDR3 region has the DNA TGTGCCAGCAGCCAAGGGGTCAGGGGGTTTTCCTACGAGCAGTACTTC.

The chain combines TRBV6-5 with TRBJ1-6, with 9 bases aligning to TRBD1. The CDR3 is made up of 15 amino acids. Trimming removed 3 bases from V and 10 bases from J; junction bases left unmatched: 7. CDR1 is MNHEY and CDR2 is SVGAGI in the germline V gene. DNA for the CDR3: TGTGCCAGCAGTTATGGGGACAGGGTCACATCACCCCTCCACTTT. This gives the protein CASSYGDRVTSPLHF.

The genes are TRBV6-4 and TRBJ1-5; D unresolved. This CDR3 is 13 amino acids long. Deletions cut 4 bases from V and 2 bases from J, with 6 bases between. Germline loops: CDR1 MRHNA, CDR2 SNTAGT. The CDR3: CASSVQGNQPQHF. CDR3 DNA sequence: TGTGCCAGCAGTGTCCAGGGCAATCAGCCCCAGCATTTT.

The gene calls are TRBV5-1 and TRBJ2-7, with 8 bases identical to TRBD1. The CDR3 runs to 16 residues. The ends lost 3 bases at V and 6 bases at J; junction bases unmatched: 14. Germline V lookup: CDR1 SGHRS, CDR2 YFSETQ. Here the CDR3 reads CASSWTGIPLRGEQYF. DNA for the CDR3: TGCGCCAGCAGCTGGACAGGGATACCCTTGAGGGGCGAGCAGTACTTC.

In DNA form, the CDR3 reads TGTGCCAGCTCACCAAGACAGGGGACCGGCAATGAGCAGTTCTTC. Translating gives CASSPRQGTGNEQFF. The gene calls are TRBV18 and TRBJ2-1, with 8 bases lining up with TRBD1. V gave up 2 bases and J gave up 6 bases; unmatched junction bases: 6. The CDR3 covers 15 residues. The germline V gene encodes CDR1 KGHSH and CDR2 LQKENI.

The genes are TRBV3-1 (or the pseudogene TRBV3-2) and TRBJ2-1; TRBD2 agrees at 8 bases. The CDR3 totals 15 residues. CDR1 and CDR2 from the germline V gene are LGHDT and YNNKEL (reference sequence). The V and J ends lost 4 bases and 6 bases, in that order; junction bases with no gene match: 8. DNA for the CDR3: TGTGCCAGCAGCCGCGGGAGGCACACTTCCAATGAGCAGTTCTTC. Translated, it gives CASSRGRHTSNEQFF.

This chain connects TRBV5-1 to TRBJ2-2; 11 nucleotides match TRBD2. V lost 3 bases to trimming and J lost 2 bases; unmatched junction nucleotides: 3. The CDR3 length is 16 residues. Germline assignment: CDR1 SGHRS and CDR2 YFSETQ. DNA of the CDR3: TGCGCCAGCAGCTCTCTAGCGGGAGGCAACACCGGGGAGCTGTTTTTT. It yields the protein CASSSLAGGNTGELFF.

The DNA of the CDR3 is TGTGCCAGTAGTATTGGGACAGGGGGCGTAGAGCAGTTCTTC. Residues: CASSIGTGGVEQFF. The rearrangement links TRBV19 to TRBJ2-1, with 12 bases identical to TRBD1. There are 14 residues in the CDR3. The junction had 4 bases not matched to a gene; V was cut back by 3 bases and J by 10 bases. The germline V gene has CDR1 LNHDA and CDR2 SQIVND (reference sequence).

In its sample, this clone is medium-sized. V gene TRBV9 combines with J gene TRBJ2-3; D is unclear. The V gene lost 7 bases and the J gene lost 6 bases, with 15 bases spanning the gap. Germline CDR1 reads SGDLS; CDR2 reads YYNGEE. The CDR3 is 13 residues long. The CDR3 sequence is CASGDGTSDTQYF. The CDR3 DNA is TGTGCCAGCGGAGATGGAACATCGGATACGCAGTATTTT.

Remarks on this clone: An end of the junction does not agree with germline; a read error may underlie this. This rearrangement joins TRBV6-1 to TRBJ2-6; 7 nucleotides align to TRBD1. The germline V gene has CDR1 MNHNS and CDR2 SASEGT. This CDR3 spans 19 amino acids. This CDR3 is CASTEHNLRQGSGANVLTF. DNA of the CDR3: TGTGCCAGCACTGAACACAACCTGAGACAGGGTTCTGGGGCCAACGTCCTGACTTTC.

J is TRBJ2-7 and V is TRBV20-1; TRBD1 matches 7 bases. CDR3 length: 14 residues. J lost 7 bases, V lost 3 bases, and 12 bases had no gene match. From germline, CDR1 is DFQATT and CDR2 SNEGSKA (reference sequence). The CDR3 reads CSASFEGASVEQYF. In DNA form, the CDR3 reads TGCAGTGCTAGTTTCGAGGGGGCGTCAGTTGAGCAGTACTTC.

The genes are TRBV19 and TRBJ2-7; D possibly corresponds to TRBD1 (5 bases). This CDR3 contains 15 residues. Germline values: CDR1 LNHDA, CDR2 SQIVND (reference sequence). V gave up 3 bases and J gave up 5 bases, with 17 bases separating them. CDR3 residues: CASSMTSQGPDEQYF. CDR3 DNA: TGTGCCAGTAGTATGACCTCTCAGGGTCCCGACGAGCAGTACTTC.

The V and J genes are TRBV7-9 and TRBJ2-3; D unclear. CDR1 SEHNR and CDR2 FQNEAQ come from the germline V gene (reference sequence). The germline V and J ends were trimmed by 4 bases and 5 bases, with 13 bases remaining between them. The CDR3 extends over 14 amino acids. CDR3 amino acids: CASSYRPTVDTQYF. As DNA, the CDR3 is TGTGCCAGCAGCTACAGACCTACGGTAGATACGCAGTATTTT.